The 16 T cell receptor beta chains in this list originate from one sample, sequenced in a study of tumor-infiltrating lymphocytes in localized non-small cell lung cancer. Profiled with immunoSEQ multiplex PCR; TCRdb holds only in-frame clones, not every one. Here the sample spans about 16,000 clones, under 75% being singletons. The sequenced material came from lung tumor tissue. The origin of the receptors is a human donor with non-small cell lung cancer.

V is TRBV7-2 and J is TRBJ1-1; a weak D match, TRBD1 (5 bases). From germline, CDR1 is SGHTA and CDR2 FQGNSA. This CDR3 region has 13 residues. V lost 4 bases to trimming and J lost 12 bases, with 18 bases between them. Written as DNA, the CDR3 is TGTGCCAGCAGCTCCGGGACCACACAAAGGACTTTCTTT. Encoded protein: CASSSGTTQRTFF.

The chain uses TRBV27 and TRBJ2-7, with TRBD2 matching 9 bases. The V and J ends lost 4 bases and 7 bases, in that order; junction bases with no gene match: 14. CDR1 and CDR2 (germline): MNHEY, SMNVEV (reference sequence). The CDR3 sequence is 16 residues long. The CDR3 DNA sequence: TGTGCCAGCAGTTACTCGAGGGCTAGCGGGACGGGGGAGCAGTACTTC. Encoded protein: CASSYSRASGTGEQYF.

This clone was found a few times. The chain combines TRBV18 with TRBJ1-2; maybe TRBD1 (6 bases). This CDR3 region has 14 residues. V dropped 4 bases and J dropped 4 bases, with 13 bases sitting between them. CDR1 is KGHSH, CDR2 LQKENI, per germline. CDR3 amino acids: CASSLGDTLYGYTF. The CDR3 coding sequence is TGTGCCAGCTCACTAGGGGACACCCTCTATGGCTACACCTTC.

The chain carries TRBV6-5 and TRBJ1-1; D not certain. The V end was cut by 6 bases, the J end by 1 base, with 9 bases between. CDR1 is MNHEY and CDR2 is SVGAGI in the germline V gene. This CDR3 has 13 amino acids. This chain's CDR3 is CASRSSGNTEAFF. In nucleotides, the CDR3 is TGTGCCAGCAGAAGCTCGGGGAACACTGAAGCTTTCTTT.

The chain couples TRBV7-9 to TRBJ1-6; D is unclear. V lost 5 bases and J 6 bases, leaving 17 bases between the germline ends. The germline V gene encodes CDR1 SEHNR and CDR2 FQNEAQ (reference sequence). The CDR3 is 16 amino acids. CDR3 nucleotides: TGTGCCAGCAGCCCAGCGGTTTTTCAGAGTAATTCACCCCTCCACTTT. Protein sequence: CASSPAVFQSNSPLHF. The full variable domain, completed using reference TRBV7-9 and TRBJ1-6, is DTGVSQNPRHKITKRGQNVTFRCDPISEHNRLYWYRQTLGQGPEFLTYFQNEAQLEKSRLLSDRFSAERPKGSFSTLEIQRTEQGDSAMYLCASSPAVFQSNSPLHFGNGTRLTVT.

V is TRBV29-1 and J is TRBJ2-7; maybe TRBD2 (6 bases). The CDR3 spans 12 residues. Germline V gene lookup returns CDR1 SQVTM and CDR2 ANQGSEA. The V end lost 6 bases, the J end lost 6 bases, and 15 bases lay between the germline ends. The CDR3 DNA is TGCAGCGTGGACTGGGGGGACTCCGAGCAGTACTTC. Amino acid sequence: CSVDWGDSEQYF.

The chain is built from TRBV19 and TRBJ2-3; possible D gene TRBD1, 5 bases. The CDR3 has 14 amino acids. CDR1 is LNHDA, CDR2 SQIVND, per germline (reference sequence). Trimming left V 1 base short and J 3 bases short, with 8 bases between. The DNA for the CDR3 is TGTGCCAGTAGTATAGGGGCAGGGACAGATACGCAGTATTTT. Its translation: CASSIGAGTDTQYF.

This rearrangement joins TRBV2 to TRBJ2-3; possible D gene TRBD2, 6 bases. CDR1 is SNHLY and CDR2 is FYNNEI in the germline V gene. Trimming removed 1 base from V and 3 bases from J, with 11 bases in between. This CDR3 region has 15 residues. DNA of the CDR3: TGTGCCAGCAGTGAAGGTGCGGGGAGGACAGATACGCAGTATTTT. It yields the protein CASSEGAGRTDTQYF.

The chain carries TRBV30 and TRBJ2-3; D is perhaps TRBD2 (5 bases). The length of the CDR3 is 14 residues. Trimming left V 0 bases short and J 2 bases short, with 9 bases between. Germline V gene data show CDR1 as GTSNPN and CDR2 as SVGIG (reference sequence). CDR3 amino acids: CAWSVSGNTDTQYF. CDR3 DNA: TGTGCCTGGAGTGTTTCCGGGAACACAGATACGCAGTATTTT. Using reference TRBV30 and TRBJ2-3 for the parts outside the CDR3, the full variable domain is SQTIHQWPATLVQPVGSPLSLECTVEGTSNPNLYWYRQAAGRGLQLLFYSVGIGQISSEVPQNLSASRPQDRQFILSSKKLLLSDSGFYLCAWSVSGNTDTQYFGPGTRLTVL.

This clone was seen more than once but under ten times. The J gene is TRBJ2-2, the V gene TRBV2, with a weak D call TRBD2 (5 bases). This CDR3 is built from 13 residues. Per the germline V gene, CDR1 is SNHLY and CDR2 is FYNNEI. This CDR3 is CGGRGSNTGELFF. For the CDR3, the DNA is TGTGGCGGGCGCGGATCGAACACCGGGGAGCTGTTTTTT. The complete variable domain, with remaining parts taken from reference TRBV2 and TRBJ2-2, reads EPEVTQTPSHQVTQMGQEVILRCVPISNHLYFYWYRQILGQKVEFLVSFYNNEISEKSEIFDDQFSVERPDGSNFTLKIRSTKLEDSAMYFCGGRGSNTGELFFGEGSRLTVL.

DNA of the CDR3: TGCAGCGTTGGGGGCACTAACACCGGGGAGCTGTTTTTT. Translation gives CSVGGTNTGELFF. The chain couples TRBV29-1 to TRBJ2-2; tentatively, D is TRBD1 (5 bases). Trimming removed 4 bases at V and 2 bases at J, with 8 bases between. Germline values: CDR1 SQVTM, CDR2 ANQGSEA. This CDR3 region has 13 residues.

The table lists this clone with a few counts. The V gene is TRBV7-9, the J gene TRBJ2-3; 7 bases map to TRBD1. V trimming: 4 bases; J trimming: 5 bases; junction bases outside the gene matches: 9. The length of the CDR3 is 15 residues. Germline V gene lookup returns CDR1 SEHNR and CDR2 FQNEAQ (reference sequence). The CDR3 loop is CASSSMTGLGDTQYF. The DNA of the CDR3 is TGTGCCAGCAGCTCGATGACAGGGTTAGGAGATACGCAGTATTTT.

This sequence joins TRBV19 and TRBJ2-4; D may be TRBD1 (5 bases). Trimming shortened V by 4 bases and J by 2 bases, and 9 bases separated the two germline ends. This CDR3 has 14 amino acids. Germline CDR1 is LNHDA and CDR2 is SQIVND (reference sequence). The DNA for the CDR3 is TGTGCCAGTAGTAGCCCAGGGACCAAAAACATTCAGTACTTC. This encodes CASSSPGTKNIQYF.

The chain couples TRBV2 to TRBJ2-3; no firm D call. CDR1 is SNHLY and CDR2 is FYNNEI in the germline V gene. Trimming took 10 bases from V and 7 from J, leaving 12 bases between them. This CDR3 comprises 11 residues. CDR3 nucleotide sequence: TGTGCCACTTTAGGCTTCAATACGCAGTATTTT. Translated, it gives CATLGFNTQYF.

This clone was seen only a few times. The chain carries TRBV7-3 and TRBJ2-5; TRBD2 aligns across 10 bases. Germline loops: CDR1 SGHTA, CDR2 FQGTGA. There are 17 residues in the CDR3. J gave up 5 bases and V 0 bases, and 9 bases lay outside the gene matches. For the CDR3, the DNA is TGTGCCAGCAGCTTAACACCGCTAGCGGGAGTTCGGGAGACCCAGTACTTC. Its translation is CASSLTPLAGVRETQYF.

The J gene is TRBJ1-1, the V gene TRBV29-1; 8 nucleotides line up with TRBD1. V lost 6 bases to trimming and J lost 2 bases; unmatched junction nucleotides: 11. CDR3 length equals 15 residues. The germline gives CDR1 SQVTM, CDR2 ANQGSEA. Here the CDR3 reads CSVTYRTGSNTEAFF. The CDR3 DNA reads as TGCAGCGTCACCTACCGGACAGGGTCTAACACTGAAGCTTTCTTT. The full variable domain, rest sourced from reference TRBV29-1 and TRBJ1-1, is SAVISQKPSRDICQRGTSLTIQCQVDSQVTMMFWYRQQPGQSLTLIATANQGSEATYESGFVIDKFPISRPNLTFSTLTVSNMSPEDSSIYLCSVTYRTGSNTEAFFGQGTRLTVV.